A selection of T cell receptor beta chains follows, all from one sample in a study of CD8+ T cells in alopecia areata. Method: immunoSEQ multiplex PCR; TCRdb's copy keeps in-frame clones and lacks some. The sample carries 120,000 to 150,000 clones, around 83% recorded once. The sample in question was CD8+ T cells sorted from blood, obtained at week 4, from a patient treated with tofacitinib. The receptors come from a human donor with alopecia areata. The CDR3 runs from the conserved cysteine through the conserved F or W. Fields, in order: clone size, D gene, V gene, J gene, CDR3 protein, CDR3 DNA. D genes are given only for firm matches. Clone size is shown for a subset of rows, as once, few, many or a class of expanded clone.

-	-	TRBV29-1	TRBJ2-1	CSVAQGAGGLNEQFF	TGCAGCGTTGCCCAGGGGGCGGGAGGGCTCAATGAGCAGTTCTTC
-	-	TRBV6-1	TRBJ2-7	CASSEQFYEQYF	TGTGCCAGCAGTGAACAGTTCTACGAGCAGTACTTC
-	-	TRBV29-1	TRBJ1-4	CSASIGAVEKLFF	TGCAGCGCTTCCATAGGGGCGGTGGAAAAACTGTTTTTT
-	-	TRBV5-1	TRBJ1-1	CASSPSTLDTEAFF	TGCGCCAGCAGCCCCTCGACACTGGACACTGAAGCTTTCTTT
-	TRBD1	TRBV6-5	TRBJ2-2	CASSPGQDVGELFF	TGTGCCAGCAGCCCGGGACAGGATGTCGGGGAGCTGTTTTTT
-	-	TRBV9	TRBJ1-1	CASGPWGTEAFF	TGTGCCAGCGGCCCTTGGGGCACTGAAGCTTTCTTT
once	-	TRBV29-1	TRBJ2-7	CSSIGTYYPYEQYF	TGCAGCTCAATTGGGACCTACTACCCCTACGAGCAGTACTTC
once	-	TRBV13	TRBJ2-3	CASSLSGGRSTDTQYF	TGTGCCAGCAGCCTATCCGGGGGCCGAAGCACAGATACGCAGTATTTT
few	-	TRBV27	TRBJ2-3	CASSLAAVARGDTQYF	TGTGCCAGCAGTTTAGCAGCGGTGGCCAGGGGAGATACGCAGTATTTT
-	-	TRBV4-1	TRBJ2-1	CASSQGPATDEQFF	TGCGCCAGCAGCCAGGGCCCGGCTACGGATGAGCAGTTCTTC
-	-	TRBV5-4	TRBJ2-5	CASSLGGFSQETQYF	TGTGCCAGCAGCTTAGGCGGGTTTAGTCAAGAGACCCAGTACTTC
-	TRBD2	TRBV7-2	TRBJ2-1	CASSPLASGYNEQFF	TGTGCCAGCAGCCCGCTCGCTAGCGGCTACAATGAGCAGTTCTTC
-	-	TRBV28	TRBJ1-5	CASSILGGNQPQHF	TGTGCCAGCAGTATCCTAGGGGGCAATCAGCCCCAGCATTTT
-	-	TRBV29-1	TRBJ2-2	CSVEGRLNTGELFF	TGCAGCGTGGAGGGTCGGCTAAACACCGGGGAGCTGTTTTTT
-	-	TRBV13	TRBJ2-3	CASSLGRYSTDTQYF	TGTGCCAGCAGCTTAGGGCGGTATAGCACAGATACGCAGTATTTT
-	TRBD1	TRBV27	TRBJ2-1	CASSSGTGGYNEQFF	TGTGCCAGCAGTTCCGGGACAGGGGGTTACAATGAGCAGTTCTTC
-	-	TRBV15	TRBJ2-1	CATSRAGSTYNEQFF	TGTGCCACCAGCAGAGCCGGGAGCACCTACAATGAGCAGTTCTTC
-	TRBD1	TRBV27	TRBJ2-5	CASSTRDSEETQYF	TGTGCCAGCAGCACCCGGGACAGCGAGGAGACCCAGTACTTC
once	-	TRBV25-1	TRBJ2-5	CASSESLQETQYF	TGTGCCAGCAGTGAATCCCTCCAAGAGACCCAGTACTTC
-	-	TRBV13	TRBJ2-7	CASSSPAALEGGEQYF	TGTGCCAGCAGCTCGCCCGCCGCGCTCGAAGGCGGGGAGCAGTACTTC
once	-	TRBV7-9	TRBJ1-2	CASSLLSGTSNYGYTF	TGTGCCAGCAGCTTACTTTCAGGGACATCTAACTATGGCTACACCTTC
-	TRBD1	TRBV4-2	TRBJ2-2	CASSQLGQGAPGELFF	TGTGCCAGCAGCCAACTCGGACAGGGGGCGCCCGGGGAGCTGTTTTTT
-	TRBD2	TRBV27	TRBJ2-2	CASSFLAGEGTGELFF	TGTGCCAGCAGTTTCCTAGCGGGAGAGGGCACCGGGGAGCTGTTTTTT
-	-	TRBV7-9	TRBJ1-2	CASSLLPGESLSGYTF	TGTGCCAGCAGCTTACTACCTGGGGAGTCGCTTTCGGGCTACACCTTC
-	-	TRBV30	TRBJ1-1	CAWSHGGNTEAFF	TGTGCCTGGAGTCACGGGGGGAATACTGAAGCTTTCTTT
-	-	TRBV29-1	TRBJ1-2	CSVDLADPVGTFYGYTF	TGCAGCGTTGATTTGGCAGACCCAGTGGGCACATTCTATGGCTACACCTTC
-	-	TRBV7-2	TRBJ1-2	CASSSGQPLF	TGTGCCAGCAGCTCCGGACAGCCCCTCTTC
-	-	TRBV7-9	TRBJ1-2	CASSSIGGGFYGYTF	TGTGCCAGCAGCTCCATAGGGGGTGGGTTTTATGGCTACACCTTC
-	TRBD1	TRBV5-6	TRBJ2-7	CASSPTGSYEQYF	TGTGCCAGCAGCCCGACAGGGTCCTACGAGCAGTACTTC
-	TRBD2	TRBV27	TRBJ2-7	CASSSRTSGSFEQYF	TGTGCCAGCAGCTCCCGGACTAGCGGGAGTTTCGAGCAGTACTTC
-	-	TRBV5-1	TRBJ2-7	CASSSRGRNYEQYF	TGCGCCAGCAGCTCGAGGGGGAGGAACTACGAGCAGTACTTC
-	-	TRBV29-1	TRBJ2-5	CSADRQSQETQYF	TGCAGCGCCGACCGACAGTCGCAAGAGACCCAGTACTTC
-	-	TRBV6-5	TRBJ2-3	CASSPPPGLADTQYF	TGTGCCAGCAGCCCCCCCCCGGGACTGGCAGATACGCAGTATTTT
-	-	TRBV9	TRBJ2-6	CASSSTPVAAGANVLTF	TGTGCCAGCAGCTCCACGCCCGTTGCGGCTGGGGCCAACGTCCTGACTTTC
-	-	TRBV4-2	TRBJ2-2	CAILQENTGELFF	TGTGCCATCCTACAGGAGAACACCGGGGAGCTGTTTTTT
-	-	TRBV27	TRBJ2-1	CASSPRSYNEQFF	TGTGCCAGCAGTCCCAGATCCTACAATGAGCAGTTCTTC
-	-	TRBV9	TRBJ2-2	CASSVGGTGELFF	TGTGCCAGCAGCGTAGGGGGAACCGGGGAGCTGTTTTTT
-	TRBD1	TRBV27	TRBJ1-1	CASSLTGGGTEAFF	TGTGCCAGCAGTTTGACAGGGGGCGGCACTGAAGCTTTCTTT
once	-	TRBV11-2	TRBJ2-7	CASSGEGFPYEQYF	TGTGCCAGCAGCGGGGAAGGATTCCCCTACGAGCAGTACTTC
-	TRBD2	TRBV9	TRBJ2-3	CASSSITSGADTQYF	TGTGCCAGCAGCTCAATAACTAGCGGGGCTGATACGCAGTATTTT
-	TRBD1	TRBV14	TRBJ2-2	CASSTWTGGDTGELFF	TGTGCCAGCAGTACCTGGACAGGGGGGGACACCGGGGAGCTGTTTTTT
-	-	TRBV9	TRBJ2-2	CASSVERLFTGELFF	TGTGCCAGCAGCGTAGAGCGCCTGTTCACCGGGGAGCTGTTTTTT
-	TRBD2	TRBV2	TRBJ2-3	CASRITSGRAIDTQYF	TGTGCCAGCAGGATTACTAGCGGGAGGGCAATAGATACGCAGTATTTT
-	-	TRBV7-2	TRBJ2-7	CASSSSPRTGSYEQYF	TGTGCCAGCAGTTCCTCCCCCCGGACTGGTTCCTACGAGCAGTACTTC
-	-	TRBV13	TRBJ1-1	CASSLSYTEAFF	TGTGCCAGCAGCTTAAGCTACACTGAAGCTTTCTTT
-	-	TRBV27	TRBJ1-6	CASSLTGAYYNSPLHF	TGTGCCAGCAGTTTGACAGGTGCTTACTATAATTCACCCCTCCACTTT
-	-	TRBV5-4	TRBJ2-4	CASSPGLAGNIQYF	TGTGCCAGCAGCCCGGGACTGGCGGGGAACATTCAGTACTTC
-	-	TRBV9	TRBJ2-5	CASNGGGQETQYF	TGTGCCAGCAACGGGGGCGGACAAGAGACCCAGTACTTC
-	TRBD2	TRBV28	TRBJ2-7	CASSPVSAGAYEQYF	TGTGCCAGCAGTCCGGTATCAGCGGGGGCCTACGAGCAGTACTTC
-	-	TRBV27	TRBJ2-3	CASSRGADTQYF	TGTGCCAGCAGCAGGGGCGCAGATACGCAGTATTTT